One and the same sample provided the 24 T cell receptor beta chains below, sequenced in a study of blood T cell repertoires in COVID-19. Libraries were prepared by immunoSEQ multiplex PCR; TCRdb keeps only in-frame clonotypes and omits some of them. The profile covers fewer than 250,000 clones, with approximately 86% appearing a single time and about 4.1% taken by the ten largest. Sequencing input: PBMCs or T cells enriched from blood (not recorded which). All receptors come from a woman between 40 and 50 years old with acute COVID-19.

This chain joins TRBV29-1 and TRBJ1-2; D ambiguous. The CDR3 runs 13 residues. Trimming left V 4 bases short and J 4 bases short, with 13 bases between. Germline CDR1 reads SQVTM; CDR2 reads ANQGSEA. The chain's CDR3 is CSVGGGSSYGYTF. The CDR3 region has the DNA TGCAGCGTTGGCGGAGGTTCTTCCTATGGCTACACCTTC.

V is TRBV4-1 and J is TRBJ2-2; D might be TRBD2 (6 bases). Germline CDR1 MGHRA, CDR2 YSYEKL. The CDR3 runs to 17 residues. Trimming took off 2 bases at V and 2 bases at J, with 15 bases between the two ends. CDR3 amino acids: CASSQNLGGINTGELFF. The CDR3 region has the DNA TGCGCCAGCAGCCAAAATCTGGGGGGAATCAACACCGGGGAGCTGTTTTTT.

V gene TRBV10-3 combines with J gene TRBJ2-7, with D maybe TRBD2 (7 bases). Trimming took off 4 bases at V and 0 bases at J, with 16 bases between the two ends. Germline V CDR1 and CDR2: ENHRY, SYGVKD. This CDR3 region has 16 residues. Here the CDR3 reads CAISGRGARSSYEQYF. CDR3 DNA sequence: TGTGCCATCAGTGGTCGGGGGGCTAGGAGCTCCTACGAGCAGTACTTC.

This clone was recorded once. This sequence joins TRBV24-1 and TRBJ1-5; TRBD1 agrees at 8 bases. Germline trimming cut 9 bases from V and 2 bases from J; bases unmatched to any gene: 5. Germline values: CDR1 KGHDR, CDR2 SFDVKD. CDR3 length equals 14 residues. CDR3 loop: CATSGQGRNQPQHF. Here the CDR3 DNA reads TGTGCCACCTCCGGACAGGGACGCAATCAGCCCCAGCATTTT.

This clone has a handful of counts. The genes are TRBV15 and TRBJ1-5, with a tentative D call TRBD1 (6 bases). The V and J ends lost 5 bases and 2 bases respectively, with 10 bases between them. Germline CDR1 is LNHNV and CDR2 is YYDKDF (reference sequence). This CDR3 spans 14 amino acids. CDR3 sequence (DNA): TGTGCCACCAGCTCGACAGGAGGCAATCAGCCCCAGCATTTT. Translating it yields CATSSTGGNQPQHF. Based on the CDR3 plus reference TRBV15 and TRBJ1-5, the full variable domain is DAMVIQNPRYQVTQFGKPVTLSCSQTLNHNVMYWYQQKSSQAPKLLFHYYDKDFNNEADTPDNFQSRRPNTSFCFLDIRSPGLGDTAMYLCATSSTGGNQPQHFGDGTRLSIL.

The chain is built from TRBV7-3 and TRBJ2-2; possibly TRBD1 for D (5 bases). Trimming took off 4 bases at V and 5 bases at J, with 11 bases between the two ends. Germline V CDR1 and CDR2: SGHTA, FQGTGA. The CDR3 loop spans 14 amino acids. The CDR3 coding sequence is TGTGCCAGCAGCTCACGGACAAAGACCGGGGAGCTGTTTTTT. It translates to CASSSRTKTGELFF.

This rearrangement joins TRBV4-1 to TRBJ1-6, with 9 bases identical to TRBD1. The trim removed 0 bases at V and 8 bases at J, leaving 8 bases unmatched. CDR3 length equals 17 residues. CDR1 and CDR2 (germline): MGHRA, YSYEKL. In nucleotides, the CDR3 is TGCGCCAGCAGCCAAGACCCCGGGACAGGGAATGATTCACCCCTCCACTTT. This codes for CASSQDPGTGNDSPLHF.

This clone was observed a handful of times. The chain joins TRBV6-1 to TRBJ2-6, with TRBD2 matching over 8 bases. This CDR3 has 17 residues. V gave up 1 base and J gave up 0 bases; unmatched junction bases: 2. Per the germline V gene, CDR1 is MNHNS and CDR2 is SASEGT. In DNA form, the CDR3 reads TGTGCCAGCAGTGAAGTAGCGGGGTACTCTGGGGCCAACGTCCTGACTTTC. Its translation: CASSEVAGYSGANVLTF.

The V and J genes are TRBV6-5 and TRBJ2-5; 7 nucleotides agree with TRBD1. V dropped 9 bases and J dropped 3; count of bases not matched to a gene: 10. From germline, CDR1 is MNHEY and CDR2 SVGAGI. The CDR3 spans 14 residues. CDR3 loop: CASNDPDREETQYF. DNA for the CDR3: TGTGCCAGTAATGACCCAGACAGGGAAGAGACCCAGTACTTC.

The V gene is TRBV4-3, the J gene TRBJ2-2; D is uncertain. Trimming cost V 2 bases and J 3 bases, with 7 bases left between them. The germline V gene has CDR1 LGHNA and CDR2 YSLEER. CDR3 size: 14 residues. CDR3 sequence reads: CASSQRSDTGELFF. CDR3 nucleotides: TGCGCCAGCAGCCAACGATCGGACACCGGGGAGCTGTTTTTT.

The J gene is TRBJ2-1, the V gene TRBV9; D remains unclear. This CDR3 comprises 13 residues. Germline-derived CDR1 and CDR2 are SGDLS and YYNGEE. V lost 4 bases to trimming and J lost 9 bases, with 14 bases between them. The CDR3 sequence: CASSPYWRGEQFF. Written as DNA, the CDR3 is TGTGCCAGCAGCCCGTACTGGAGAGGTGAGCAGTTCTTC.

The rearrangement joins TRBV6-2 or TRBV6-3 to TRBJ2-7, with 7 bases fitting TRBD2. Unmatched junction bases numbered 4, after V lost 0 bases and J lost 5 bases. The CDR3 length is 14 residues. Germline V gene data show CDR1 as MNHEY and CDR2 as SVGEGT. The CDR3 DNA reads as TGTGCCAGCAGTTACTCGGGGAGGGGCAACGAGCAGTACTTC. Protein sequence: CASSYSGRGNEQYF.

J is TRBJ2-2 and V is TRBV9; 7 nucleotides line up with TRBD1. Germline V gives CDR1 SGDLS, CDR2 YYNGEE. The V gene end was trimmed by 4 bases and the J gene end by 3 bases; junction bases not matched to a gene: 6. The CDR3 totals 15 residues. CDR3 in DNA: TGTGCCAGCAGCTTCAGGGGGACCGACACCGGGGAGCTGTTTTTT. It yields the protein CASSFRGTDTGELFF.

This clone was recorded only once. CDR3 sequence (DNA): TGTGCCAGCAGCTTAGCGCTCGGGGCTAGCGGGCTCGAGCAGTACTTC. It is translated as CASSLALGASGLEQYF. The J gene is TRBJ2-7, the V gene TRBV7-8, with 8 bases lining up with TRBD2. After removal of 0 bases from V and 6 bases from J, the junction contained 10 bases not matched to a gene. This CDR3 comprises 16 residues. The germline CDR1 and CDR2 sequences are SGHVS and FQNEAQ.

This chain joins TRBV19 and TRBJ2-1; the D gene is possibly TRBD2 (6 bases). Between the trimmed V and J ends, which lost 5 bases and 6 bases, there was a span of 20 bases. Germline assignment: CDR1 LNHDA and CDR2 SQIVND (reference sequence). CDR3 length: 16 amino acids. In DNA, the CDR3 is TGTGCCAGTAGTCCCCCCGGGGGAGTGGGGATCAATGAGCAGTTCTTC. Protein sequence: CASSPPGGVGINEQFF.

The chain combines TRBV3-1 (or the pseudogene TRBV3-2) with TRBJ2-1; 8 positions agree with TRBD2. Trimming took 4 bases from V and 10 from J; bases not matched to a gene: 15. The CDR3 loop spans 16 amino acids. Germline CDR1 and CDR2: LGHDT and YNNKEL (reference sequence). CDR3 bases: TGTGCCAGCAGCCTCCTTAGCAGCGGGAGTTCTCAGGAGCAGTTCTTC. It is translated as CASSLLSSGSSQEQFF.

The V and J genes are TRBV7-9 and TRBJ2-5; D gene ambiguous. Germline assignment: CDR1 SEHNR and CDR2 FQNEAQ (reference sequence). Trimming left V 3 bases short and J 5 bases short, with 10 bases between. There are 13 residues in the CDR3. The CDR3, as DNA: TGTGCCAGCAGCTTGAGAGTTGTGGAGACCCAGTACTTC. The encoded protein is CASSLRVVETQYF.

The rearrangement uses TRBV27 and TRBJ2-1; 8 bases are a match to TRBD1. The CDR3 loop spans 12 amino acids. Germline trimming cut 8 bases from V and 6 bases from J; bases unmatched to any gene: 3. Germline V gene data show CDR1 as MNHEY and CDR2 as SMNVEV (reference sequence). CDR3 amino acids: CASGTGTNEQFF. DNA of the CDR3: TGTGCCAGCGGGACAGGTACCAATGAGCAGTTCTTC.

This clone was detected only a few times. The chain recombines TRBV7-2 with TRBJ1-1; 7 positions agree with TRBD1. The J segment lost 4 bases and the V segment lost 5 bases, leaving 4 bases of the junction unmatched. This CDR3 comprises 13 residues. From germline, CDR1 is SGHTA and CDR2 FQGNSA. The CDR3: CASSRTGATEAFF. The CDR3 DNA follows: TGTGCCAGCAGCCGTACAGGGGCCACTGAAGCTTTCTTT.

The chain carries TRBV10-2 and TRBJ2-7; TRBD2 aligns across 9 bases. Germline lookup yields CDR1 WSHSY and CDR2 SAAADI. Trimming cost V 4 bases and J 5 bases; bases outside gene matches: 9. The length of the CDR3 is 15 residues. The CDR3: CASSGSSGTSNEQYF. The CDR3 DNA reads as TGCGCCAGCAGTGGATCCTCCGGGACTAGCAACGAGCAGTACTTC.

CDR3 DNA sequence: TGTGCCAGCAGCCCCACCGGGGGCACCATATATTTT. It yields the protein CASSPTGGTIYF. The V call is TRBV9, the J call TRBJ1-3; D is possibly TRBD1 (5 bases). CDR1 is SGDLS and CDR2 is YYNGEE in the germline V gene. V dropped 4 bases and J dropped 9 bases, with 11 bases sitting between them. The CDR3 is 12 amino acids.

This rearrangement joins TRBV9 to TRBJ1-6, with 7 bases that match TRBD1. The CDR3 consists of 15 residues. V trimming: 1 base; J trimming: 8 bases; junction bases outside the gene matches: 6. CDR1 is SGDLS, CDR2 YYNGEE, per germline. CDR3 protein: CASSVSEQGHSPLHF. In DNA, the CDR3 is TGTGCCAGCAGCGTATCGGAACAGGGGCATTCACCCCTCCACTTT.

The chain combines TRBV28 with TRBJ2-5; 8 nucleotides line up with TRBD1. Trimming removed 3 bases from V and 4 bases from J; junction bases left unmatched: 7. The CDR3 length is 15 residues. Germline V gene lookup returns CDR1 MDHEN and CDR2 SYDVKM. The CDR3 spells CASSFDRGGRETQYF. The DNA for the CDR3 is TGTGCCAGCAGTTTTGACAGGGGAGGAAGAGAGACCCAGTACTTC. Using reference TRBV28 and TRBJ2-5 for the parts outside the CDR3, the full variable domain is DVKVTQSSRYLVKRTGEKVFLECVQDMDHENMFWYRQDPGLGLRLIYFSYDVKMKEKGDIPEGYSVSREKKERFSLILESASTNQTSMYLCASSFDRGGRETQYFGPGTRLLVL.

J is TRBJ1-3 and V is TRBV19; D is unresolved. Per germline, CDR1 LNHDA and CDR2 SQIVND (reference sequence). The CDR3 extends over 17 amino acids. Trimming shortened V by 3 bases and J by 3 bases, and 18 bases separated the two germline ends. The CDR3, as DNA: TGTGCCAGTAGTATGGGAGACGGACGGCGGAGTGGAAACACCATATATTTT. This encodes CASSMGDGRRSGNTIYF.